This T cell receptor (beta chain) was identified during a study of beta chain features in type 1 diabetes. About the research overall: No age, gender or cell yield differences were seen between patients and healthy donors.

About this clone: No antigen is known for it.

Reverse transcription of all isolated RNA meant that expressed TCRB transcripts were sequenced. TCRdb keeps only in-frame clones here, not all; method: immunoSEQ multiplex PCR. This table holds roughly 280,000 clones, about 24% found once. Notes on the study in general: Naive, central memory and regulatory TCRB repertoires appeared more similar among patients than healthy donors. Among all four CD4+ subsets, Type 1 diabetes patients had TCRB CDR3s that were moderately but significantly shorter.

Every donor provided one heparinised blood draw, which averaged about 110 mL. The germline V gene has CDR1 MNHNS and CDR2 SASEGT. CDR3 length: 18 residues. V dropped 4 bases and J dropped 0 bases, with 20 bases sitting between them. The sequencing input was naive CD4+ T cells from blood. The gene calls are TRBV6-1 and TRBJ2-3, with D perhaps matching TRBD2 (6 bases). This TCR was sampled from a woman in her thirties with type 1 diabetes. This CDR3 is CASSGRRDIVLSTDTQYF. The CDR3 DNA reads TGTGCCAGCAGTGGGAGGCGGGATATAGTTCTAAGCACAGATACGCAGTATTTT.